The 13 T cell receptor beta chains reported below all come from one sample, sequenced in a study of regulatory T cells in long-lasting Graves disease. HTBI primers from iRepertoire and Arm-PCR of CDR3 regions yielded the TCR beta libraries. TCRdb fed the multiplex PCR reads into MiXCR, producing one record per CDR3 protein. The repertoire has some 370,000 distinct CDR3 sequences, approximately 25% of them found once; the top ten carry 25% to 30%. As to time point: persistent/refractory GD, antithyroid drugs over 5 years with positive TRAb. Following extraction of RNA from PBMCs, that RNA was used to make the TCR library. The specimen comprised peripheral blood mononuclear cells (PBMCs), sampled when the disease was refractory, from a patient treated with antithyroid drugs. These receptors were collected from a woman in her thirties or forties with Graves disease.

This CDR3 reads CATSGTASYNEQFF. The CDR3 DNA sequence: TGCGCCACTTCCGGGACAGCCTCCTACAATGAGCAGTTCTTC. The chain carries TRBV10-2 and TRBJ2-1, with 7 bases fitting TRBD1. The CDR3 has 14 amino acids. CDR1 is WSHSY and CDR2 is SAAADI in the germline V gene. With 10 bases clipped from V and 0 bases from J, the junction kept 6 bases outside the gene matches.

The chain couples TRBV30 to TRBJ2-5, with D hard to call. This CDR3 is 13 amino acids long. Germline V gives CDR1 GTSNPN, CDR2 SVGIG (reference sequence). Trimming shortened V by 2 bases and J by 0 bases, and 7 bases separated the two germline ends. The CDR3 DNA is TGTGCCTGGAGTACAGCGTACCAAGAGACCCAGTACTTC. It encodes CAWSTAYQETQYF. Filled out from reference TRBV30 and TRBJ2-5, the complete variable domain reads SQTIHQWPATLVQPVGSPLSLECTVEGTSNPNLYWYRQAAGRGLQLLFYSVGIGQISSEVPQNLSASRPQDRQFILSSKKLLLSDSGFYLCAWSTAYQETQYFGPGTRLLVL.

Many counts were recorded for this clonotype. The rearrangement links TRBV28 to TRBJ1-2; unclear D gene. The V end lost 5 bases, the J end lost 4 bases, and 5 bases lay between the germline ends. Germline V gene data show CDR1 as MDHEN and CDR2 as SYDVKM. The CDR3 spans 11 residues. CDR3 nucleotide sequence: TGTGCCAGCAGTCCCCTCTATGGCTACACCTTC. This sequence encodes CASSPLYGYTF.

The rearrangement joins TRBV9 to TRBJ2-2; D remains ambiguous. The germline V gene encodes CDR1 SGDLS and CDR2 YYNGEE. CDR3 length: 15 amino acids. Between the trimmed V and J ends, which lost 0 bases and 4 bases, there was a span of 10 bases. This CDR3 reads CASSVAGSSTGELFF. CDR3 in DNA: TGTGCCAGCAGCGTAGCGGGCTCCTCCACCGGGGAGCTGTTTTTT.

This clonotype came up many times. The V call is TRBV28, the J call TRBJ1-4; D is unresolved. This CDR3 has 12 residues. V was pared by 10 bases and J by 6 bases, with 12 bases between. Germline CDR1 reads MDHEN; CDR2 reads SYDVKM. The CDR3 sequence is CATGRTDEKLFF. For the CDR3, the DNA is TGTGCCACCGGTCGGACGGATGAAAAACTGTTTTTT.

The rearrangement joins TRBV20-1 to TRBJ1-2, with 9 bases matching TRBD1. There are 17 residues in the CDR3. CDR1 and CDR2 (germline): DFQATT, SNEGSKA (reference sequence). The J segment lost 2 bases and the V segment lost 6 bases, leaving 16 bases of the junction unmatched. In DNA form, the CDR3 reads TGCAGTGCCCCCGGTGGGGACAGGGCCCGCTTAAACTATGGCTACACCTTC. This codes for CSAPGGDRARLNYGYTF.

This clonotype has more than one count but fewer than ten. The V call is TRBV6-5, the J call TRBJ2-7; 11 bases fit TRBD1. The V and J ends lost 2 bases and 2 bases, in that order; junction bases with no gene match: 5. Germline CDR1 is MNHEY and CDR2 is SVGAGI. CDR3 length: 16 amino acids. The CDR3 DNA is TGTGCCAGCAGTTACCTGGACAGGGGGCTCACCTACGAGCAGTACTTC. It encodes CASSYLDRGLTYEQYF.

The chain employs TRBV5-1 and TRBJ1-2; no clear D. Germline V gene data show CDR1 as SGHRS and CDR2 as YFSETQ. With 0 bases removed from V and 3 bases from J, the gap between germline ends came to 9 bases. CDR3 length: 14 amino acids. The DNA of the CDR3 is TGCGCCAGCAGCTTGGCCAGTGGGGACTATGGCTACACCTTC. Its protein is CASSLASGDYGYTF.

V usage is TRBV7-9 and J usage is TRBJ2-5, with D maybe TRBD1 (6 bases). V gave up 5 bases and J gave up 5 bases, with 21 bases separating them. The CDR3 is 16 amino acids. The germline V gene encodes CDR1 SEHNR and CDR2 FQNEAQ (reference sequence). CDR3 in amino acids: CASSLRGTKQRETQYF. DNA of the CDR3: TGTGCCAGCAGCCTAAGGGGGACGAAGCAGCGGGAGACCCAGTACTTC.

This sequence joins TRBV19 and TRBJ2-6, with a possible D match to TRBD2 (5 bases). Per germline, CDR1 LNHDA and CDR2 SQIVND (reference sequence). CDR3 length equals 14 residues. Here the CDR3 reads CATQPGSGANVLTF. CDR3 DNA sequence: TGTGCTACACAGCCGGGGTCTGGGGCCAACGTCCTGACTTTC.

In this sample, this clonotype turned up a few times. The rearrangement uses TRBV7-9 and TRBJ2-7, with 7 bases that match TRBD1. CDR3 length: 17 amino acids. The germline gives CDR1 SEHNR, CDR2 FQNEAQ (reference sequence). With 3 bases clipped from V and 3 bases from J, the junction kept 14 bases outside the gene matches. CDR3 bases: TGTGCCAGCAGCTTCCGGAGACCGGGACAGTTAAACTACGAGCAGTACTTC. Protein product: CASSFRRPGQLNYEQYF.

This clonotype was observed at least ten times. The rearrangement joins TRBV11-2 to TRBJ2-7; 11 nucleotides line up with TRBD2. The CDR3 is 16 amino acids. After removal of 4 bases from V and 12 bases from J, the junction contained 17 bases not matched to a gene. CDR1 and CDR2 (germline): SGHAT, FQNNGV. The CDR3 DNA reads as TGTGCCAGCAGCTCAGACCCGGGACTAGCGGAGGGGGACGGGTACTTC. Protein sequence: CASSSDPGLAEGDGYF. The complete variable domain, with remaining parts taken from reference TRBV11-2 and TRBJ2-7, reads EAGVAQSPRYKIIEKRQSVAFWCNPISGHATLYWYQQILGQGPKLLIQFQNNGVVDDSQLPKDRFSAERLKGVDSTLKIQPAKLEDSAVYLCASSSDPGLAEGDGYFGPGTRLTVT.

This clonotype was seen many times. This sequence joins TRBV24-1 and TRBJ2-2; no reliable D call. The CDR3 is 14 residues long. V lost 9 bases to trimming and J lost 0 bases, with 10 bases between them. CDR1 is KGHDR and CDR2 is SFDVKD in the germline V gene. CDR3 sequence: CATGQRANTGELFF. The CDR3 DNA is TGTGCCACCGGCCAACGAGCGAACACCGGGGAGCTGTTTTTT.